Following are 16 T cell receptor beta chains from one sample sequenced in a study of early T cells in non-severe SARS-CoV-2 infection. Each CDR3 protein is one row after TCRdb ran MiXCR on the 5' RACE reads. Seen here are under 70,000 distinct CDR3 sequences, 11% observed once, and the top ten hold 3.5% to 4%. The sample consisted of whole blood. The receptors shown here come from an adult who was a healthcare worker with PCR-confirmed SARS-CoV-2 infection or an uninfected control (not recorded which).

The sample holds many counts of this clonotype. The chain recombines TRBV7-6 with TRBJ2-1; 8 bases line up with TRBD1. After removal of 1 base from V and 3 bases from J, the junction contained 8 bases not matched to a gene. The CDR3 contains 17 residues. In germline, CDR1 is SGHVS, CDR2 FNYEAQ. DNA of the CDR3: TGTGCCAGCAGCTTAGAGCAGGGGACAGGAGACTACAATGAGCAGTTCTTC. Protein sequence: CASSLEQGTGDYNEQFF.

This clonotype came up many times. The chain carries TRBV7-3 and TRBJ1-1; D not resolved. This CDR3 region has 14 residues. The V end lost 2 bases, the J end lost 2 bases, and 9 bases lay between the germline ends. Germline loops: CDR1 SGHTA, CDR2 FQGTGA. The CDR3 DNA reads as TGTGCCAGCAGCTTAGGTCCCGCAAACACTGAAGCTTTCTTT. Protein: CASSLGPANTEAFF.

In this sample, this clonotype turned up many times. The rearrangement links TRBV6-1 to TRBJ2-3; unclear D gene. The CDR3 has 10 residues. The ends were cut back, 3 bases at V and 9 bases at J, with 4 bases in the middle. The V gene's germline CDR1 is MNHNS and CDR2 SASEGT. The DNA for the CDR3 is TGTGCCAGCAGTGATCTCACGCAGTATTTT. Protein product: CASSDLTQYF.

This rearrangement joins TRBV12-3 or TRBV12-4 to TRBJ2-3, with no clear D. The CDR3 is 13 amino acids. Trimming removed 6 bases at V and 0 bases at J, with 7 bases between. The chain's CDR3 is CASSPYSTDTQYF. In nucleotides, the CDR3 is TGTGCCAGCAGCCCTTACAGCACAGATACGCAGTATTTT.

The table lists this clonotype with many counts. This sequence joins TRBV6-1 and TRBJ2-3; D not certain. The germline V gene has CDR1 MNHNS and CDR2 SASEGT. This CDR3 is 14 amino acids long. V lost 1 base and J 6 bases, leaving 11 bases between the germline ends. CDR3 sequence reads: CASSEGETSDTQYF. Written as DNA, the CDR3 is TGTGCCAGCAGTGAAGGCGAGACGTCCGATACGCAGTATTTT.

The sample holds many counts of this clonotype. The chain carries TRBV7-6 and TRBJ2-3; 9 bases are shared with TRBD2. CDR1 is SGHVS and CDR2 is FNYEAQ in the germline V gene. J was trimmed by 9 bases and V by 3 bases; bases with no gene match: 7. CDR3 length: 14 residues. Here the CDR3 DNA reads TGTGCCAGCAGCTTTGATGCGGGAGGGCCAACGCAGTATTTT. Translation: CASSFDAGGPTQYF. The whole variable domain, filled in from reference TRBV7-6 and TRBJ2-3, reads GAGVSQSPRYKVTKRGQDVALRCDPISGHVSLYWYRQALGQGPEFLTYFNYEAQQDKSGLPNDRFSAERPEGSISTLTIQRTEQRDSAMYRCASSFDAGGPTQYFGPGTRLTVL.

This clonotype was seen many times. The rearrangement links TRBV29-1 to TRBJ2-3; D perhaps matches TRBD1 (6 bases). There are 13 residues in the CDR3. V was pared by 1 base and J by 1 base, with 6 bases between. CDR1 SQVTM and CDR2 ANQGSEA come from the germline V gene. CDR3 amino acids: CSVEGQGTDTQYF. The CDR3 DNA reads TGCAGCGTTGAAGGACAGGGCACAGATACGCAGTATTTT.

The rearrangement links TRBV7-9 to TRBJ2-2; D remains unclear. The CDR3 consists of 16 residues. Trimming left V 5 bases short and J 1 base short, with 14 bases between. Germline V lookup: CDR1 SEHNR, CDR2 FQNEAQ (reference sequence). CDR3 nucleotide sequence: TGTGCCAGCAGCCAAAGCCAGGAGTTGAACACCGGGGAGCTGTTTTTT. Translating it yields CASSQSQELNTGELFF.

The table lists this clonotype with a few counts. J is TRBJ2-5 and V is TRBV29-1; no clear D gene. Germline CDR1 reads SQVTM; CDR2 reads ANQGSEA. This CDR3 spans 12 amino acids. The ends were cut back, 2 bases at V and 2 bases at J, with 6 bases in the middle. CDR3 protein: CSVELGQETQYF. The CDR3 coding sequence is TGCAGCGTTGAACTGGGGCAAGAGACCCAGTACTTC.

This chain links TRBV3-1 with TRBJ2-6; D is unresolved. V was cut by 7 bases and J by 0 bases, with 1 base left in between. The CDR3 spans 12 residues. Germline V gene lookup returns CDR1 LGHDT and CDR2 YNNKEL (reference sequence). CDR3 in amino acids: CASNSGANVLTF. CDR3 in DNA: TGTGCCAGCAACTCTGGGGCCAACGTCCTGACTTTC.

This clonotype was seen ten or more times. The chain recombines TRBV19 with TRBJ1-5; 7 bases agree with TRBD1. The CDR3 runs 18 residues. CDR1 and CDR2 (germline): LNHDA, SQIVND (reference sequence). J lost 2 bases, V lost 5 bases, and 15 bases had no gene match. The CDR3 bases are TGTGCCAGTAGTGCCCGACAGGGAGACATTCTGGGCAATCAGCCCCAGCATTTT. It translates to CASSARQGDILGNQPQHF.

This clonotype was seen a few times. This chain joins TRBV7-9 and TRBJ1-1; D might be TRBD1 (5 bases). The germline V gene encodes CDR1 SEHNR and CDR2 FQNEAQ (reference sequence). V lost 8 bases, J lost 3 bases, and 13 bases lay in between. This CDR3 contains 13 residues. The CDR3 DNA reads TGTGCCAGCGCAGGGATATTTGACACTGAAGCTTTCTTT. Amino acid sequence: CASAGIFDTEAFF.

This clonotype was recorded many times. This chain links TRBV27 with TRBJ2-7, with TRBD2 matching 8 bases. The CDR3 is made up of 15 amino acids. Germline-derived CDR1 and CDR2 are MNHEY and SMNVEV (reference sequence). The V segment lost 3 bases and the J segment 2 bases; nucleotides outside the gene matches: 6. CDR3 loop: CASSLAGGPPYEQYF. CDR3 bases: TGTGCCAGCAGTTTGGCGGGGGGTCCTCCCTACGAGCAGTACTTC.

The V call is TRBV7-9, the J call TRBJ2-1; D remains ambiguous. Trimming left V 4 bases short and J 6 bases short, with 13 bases between. This CDR3 spans 14 amino acids. CDR1 is SEHNR, CDR2 FQNEAQ, per germline (reference sequence). The CDR3 reads CASSWFPHVNEQFF. CDR3 DNA sequence: TGTGCCAGCAGCTGGTTCCCCCATGTCAATGAGCAGTTCTTC.

This clonotype was seen ten or more times. The chain combines TRBV20-1 with TRBJ1-2, with D maybe TRBD1 (6 bases). CDR1 is DFQATT, CDR2 SNEGSKA, per germline (reference sequence). Trimming shortened V by 0 bases and J by 4 bases, and 15 bases separated the two germline ends. The CDR3 loop spans 15 amino acids. The CDR3 region has the DNA TGCAGTGCTAGAGATCGCGCAGGGGTACTCTATGGCTACACCTTC. Its translation: CSARDRAGVLYGYTF.

This clonotype was recorded at least ten times. The chain employs TRBV27 and TRBJ2-3; D is ambiguous. The V end lost 5 bases, the J end lost 10 bases, and 13 bases lay between the germline ends. The CDR3 extends over 12 amino acids. Per the germline V gene, CDR1 is MNHEY and CDR2 is SMNVEV (reference sequence). CDR3 nucleotides: TGTGCCAGCAGTCCCCGGCGGTATGCGCAGTATTTT. This codes for CASSPRRYAQYF.